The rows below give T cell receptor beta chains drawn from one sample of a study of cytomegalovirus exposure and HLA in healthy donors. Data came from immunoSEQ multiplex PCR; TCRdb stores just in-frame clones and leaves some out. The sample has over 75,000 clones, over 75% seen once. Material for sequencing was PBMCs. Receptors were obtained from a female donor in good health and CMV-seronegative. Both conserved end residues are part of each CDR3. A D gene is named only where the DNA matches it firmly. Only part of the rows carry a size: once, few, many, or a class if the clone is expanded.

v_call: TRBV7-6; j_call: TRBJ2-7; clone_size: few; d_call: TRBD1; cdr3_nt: TGTGCCAGCAGCTCCCACCCCCCGCTGGCGGACAGGGGATTCTACGAGCAGTACTTC; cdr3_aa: CASSSHPPLADRGFYEQYF
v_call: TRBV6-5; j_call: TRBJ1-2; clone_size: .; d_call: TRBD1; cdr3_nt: TGTGCCAGCAGTACCTCTGGGACAGGGGGCCTCGGCTACACCTTC; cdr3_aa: CASSTSGTGGLGYTF
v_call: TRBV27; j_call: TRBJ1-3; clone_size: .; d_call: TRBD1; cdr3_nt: TGTGCCAGCAGTTTATCGTGGGACAGGCTAAACACCATATATTTT; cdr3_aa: CASSLSWDRLNTIYF
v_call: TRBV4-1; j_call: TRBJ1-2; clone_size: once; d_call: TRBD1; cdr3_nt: TGCGCCAGCAGCAACCGGCCGGGACAGGGGGCTTCGTACACCTTC; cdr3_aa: CASSNRPGQGASYTF
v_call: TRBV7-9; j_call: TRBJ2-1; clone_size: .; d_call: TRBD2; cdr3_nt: TGTGCCAGCAGCTTAGGTAATAGCGGGGGGAGCTACAATGAGCAGTTCTTC; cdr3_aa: CASSLGNSGGSYNEQFF
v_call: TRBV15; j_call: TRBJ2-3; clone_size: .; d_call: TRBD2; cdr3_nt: TGTGCCACCAGCAAACCGGGACTAGCTAGGAGTACAGATACGCAGTATTTT; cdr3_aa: CATSKPGLARSTDTQYF
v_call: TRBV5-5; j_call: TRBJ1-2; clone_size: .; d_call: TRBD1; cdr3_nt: TGTGCCAGCAGCCCGGGACAGGCCTATGGCTACACCTTC; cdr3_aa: CASSPGQAYGYTF
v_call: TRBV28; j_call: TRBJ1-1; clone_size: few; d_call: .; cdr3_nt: TGTGCCAGCAGTAGGACATCTGGCAACACTGAAGCTTTCTTT; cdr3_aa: CASSRTSGNTEAFF
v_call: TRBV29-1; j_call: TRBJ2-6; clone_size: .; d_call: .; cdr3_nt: TGCAGCGTCTTTGGGGCCAACGTCCTGACTTTC; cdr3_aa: CSVFGANVLTF
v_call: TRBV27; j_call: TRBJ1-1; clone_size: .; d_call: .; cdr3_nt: TGTGCCAGCAGTTTAGACAGGTTCCTCGTGGGCGGGAGGAACACTGAAGCTTTCTTT; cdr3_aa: CASSLDRFLVGGRNTEAFF
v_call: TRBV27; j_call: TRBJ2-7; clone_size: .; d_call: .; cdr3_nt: TGTGCCAGCAGACAGGGCGGGAGTAGTAACGAGCAGTACTTC; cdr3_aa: CASRQGGSSNEQYF
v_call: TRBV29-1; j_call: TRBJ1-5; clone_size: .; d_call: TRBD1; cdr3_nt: TGCAGCGCAACCGGGACAGGGTACAATCAGCCCCAGCATTTT; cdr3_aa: CSATGTGYNQPQHF
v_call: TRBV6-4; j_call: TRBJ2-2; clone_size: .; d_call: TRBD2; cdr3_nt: TGTGCCAGCAGTGACTCTAGCGGGGGCACCGGGGAGCTGTTTTTT; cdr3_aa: CASSDSSGGTGELFF
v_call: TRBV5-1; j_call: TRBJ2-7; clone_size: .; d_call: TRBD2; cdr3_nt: TGCGCCAGCAGCTCTCTAGCGGCTGGGTCCGGCGAGCAGTACTTC; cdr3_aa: CASSSLAAGSGEQYF
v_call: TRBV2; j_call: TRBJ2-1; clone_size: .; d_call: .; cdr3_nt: TGTGCCAGCAGTGAAGTACAGGGATCGGGCAATGAGCAGTTCTTC; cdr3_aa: CASSEVQGSGNEQFF
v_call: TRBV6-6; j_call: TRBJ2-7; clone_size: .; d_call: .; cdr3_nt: TGTGCCAGCAGTTACCCCGGGTTTGAGCACGAGCAGTACTTC; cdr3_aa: CASSYPGFEHEQYF
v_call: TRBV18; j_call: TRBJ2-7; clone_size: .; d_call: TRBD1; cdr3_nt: TGTGCCAGCTCACCGGGACAGAGCGCCTACGAGCAGTACTTC; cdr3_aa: CASSPGQSAYEQYF
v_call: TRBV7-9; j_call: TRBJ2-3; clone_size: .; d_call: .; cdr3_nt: TGTGCCAGCAGCTTACTAGCTGGAGATACGCAGTATTTT; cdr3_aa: CASSLLAGDTQYF
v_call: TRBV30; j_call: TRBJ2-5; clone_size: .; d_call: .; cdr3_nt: TGTGCCTGGACCAGGCGAGAGACCCAGTACTTC; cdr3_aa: CAWTRRETQYF
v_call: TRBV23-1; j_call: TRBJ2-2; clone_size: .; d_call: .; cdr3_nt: TGCGCCAGCACTCCTTACCCGGGGTCCTCGAGGTCCGGGGAGCTGTTTTTT; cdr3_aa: CASTPYPGSSRSGELFF
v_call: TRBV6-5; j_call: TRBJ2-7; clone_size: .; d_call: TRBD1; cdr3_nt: TGTGCCAGCAGTTACAGGGACAGGGCGACCGAGCAGTACTTC; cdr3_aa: CASSYRDRATEQYF
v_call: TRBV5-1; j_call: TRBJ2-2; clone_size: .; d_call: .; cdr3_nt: TGCGCCAGCAGCCCCCAGGGCACCGGGGAGCTGTTTTTT; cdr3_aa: CASSPQGTGELFF
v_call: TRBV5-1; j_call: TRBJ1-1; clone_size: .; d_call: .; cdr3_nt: TGCGCCAGCAGCTTGGATGGGGCGAACACTGAAGCTTTCTTT; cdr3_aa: CASSLDGANTEAFF
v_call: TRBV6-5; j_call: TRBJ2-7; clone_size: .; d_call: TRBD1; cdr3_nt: TGTGCCAGCAGTTTCGGGACAGGGGGCTTTTACGAGCAGTACTTC; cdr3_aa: CASSFGTGGFYEQYF
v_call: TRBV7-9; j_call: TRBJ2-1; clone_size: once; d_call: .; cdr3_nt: TGTGCCAGCAGCTTACCCCTGACAGACAAGCAGTTCTTC; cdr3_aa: CASSLPLTDKQFF
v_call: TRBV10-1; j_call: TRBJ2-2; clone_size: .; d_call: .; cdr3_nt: TGCGCCAGCAGTGAGCTTTTAAACACCGGGGAGCTGTTTTTT; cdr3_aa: CASSELLNTGELFF
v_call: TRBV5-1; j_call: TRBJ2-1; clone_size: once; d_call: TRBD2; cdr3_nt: TGCGCCAGCAGCGACAGGGGACTAGCGGCCCACAATGAGCAGTTCTTC; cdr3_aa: CASSDRGLAAHNEQFF
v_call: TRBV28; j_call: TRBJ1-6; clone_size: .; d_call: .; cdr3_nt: TGTGCCAGCACCAGCGGCGAGTTTAGGGCACCCCTCCACTTT; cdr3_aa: CASTSGEFRAPLHF
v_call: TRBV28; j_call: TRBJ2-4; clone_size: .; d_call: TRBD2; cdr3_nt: TGTGCCAGCAGCCCACCGAGCGGGGGTACATCCAAAAACATTCAGTACTTC; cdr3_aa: CASSPPSGGTSKNIQYF
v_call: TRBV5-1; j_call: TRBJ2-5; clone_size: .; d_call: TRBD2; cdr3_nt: TGCGCCAGCAGCCCGACTAGCTTGGTGACCCAGTACTTC; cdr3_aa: CASSPTSLVTQYF
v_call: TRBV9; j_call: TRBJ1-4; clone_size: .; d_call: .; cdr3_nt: TGTGCCAGCAGCGGATCTAGGGACGGGAGTAAAAAACTGTTTTTT; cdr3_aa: CASSGSRDGSKKLFF
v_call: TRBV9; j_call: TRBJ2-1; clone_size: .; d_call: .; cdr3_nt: TGTGCCAGCAGCGTAGCCCAAGAGCAGTTCTTC; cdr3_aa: CASSVAQEQFF
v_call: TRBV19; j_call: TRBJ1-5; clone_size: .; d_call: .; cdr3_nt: TGTGCCAGTAAAACCAGCCCAGGGGATCAGCCCCAGCATTTT; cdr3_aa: CASKTSPGDQPQHF
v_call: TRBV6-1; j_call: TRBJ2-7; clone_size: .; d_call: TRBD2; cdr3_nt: TGTGCCAGCAGTGCCCTAGCGGACTCTCCCTACGAGCAGTACTTC; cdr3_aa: CASSALADSPYEQYF
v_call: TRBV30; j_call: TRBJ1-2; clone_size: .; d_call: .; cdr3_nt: TGTGCCTGGAGTGTACCCGCGGATGGCTACACCTTC; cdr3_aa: CAWSVPADGYTF
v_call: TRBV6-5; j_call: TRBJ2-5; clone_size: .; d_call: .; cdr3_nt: TGTGCCAGCAGTCCTGGACTGGGTAGGACCCAGTACTTC; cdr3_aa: CASSPGLGRTQYF
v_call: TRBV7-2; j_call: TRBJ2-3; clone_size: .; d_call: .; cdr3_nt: TGTGCCAGCAGCAGTCTAGCGTCCTCGAGCACAGATACGCAGTATTTT; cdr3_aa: CASSSLASSSTDTQYF
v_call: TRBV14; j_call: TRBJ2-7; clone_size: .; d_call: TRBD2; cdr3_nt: TGTGCCAGCAGCCACACCGGGACTAGCTCCTACGAGCAGTACTTC; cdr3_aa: CASSHTGTSSYEQYF
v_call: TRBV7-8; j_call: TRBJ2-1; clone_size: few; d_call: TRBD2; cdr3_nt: TGTGCCAGCACGGGGGGAGGCAATGAGCAGTTCTTC; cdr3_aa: CASTGGGNEQFF
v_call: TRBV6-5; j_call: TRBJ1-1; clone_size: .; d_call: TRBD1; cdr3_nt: TGTGCCAGCAGTTGGGGCTGGACAGGGAACCTTGAAGCTTTCTTT; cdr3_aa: CASSWGWTGNLEAFF
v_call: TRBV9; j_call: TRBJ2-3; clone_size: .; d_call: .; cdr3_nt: TGTGCCAGCAGCGTAGCTATAAGCGGCCCAGGTGATACGCAGTATTTT; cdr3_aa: CASSVAISGPGDTQYF
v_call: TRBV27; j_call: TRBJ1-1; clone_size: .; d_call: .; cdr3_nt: TGTGCCAGCAGTTTAGACGACAGCACTGAAGCTTTCTTT; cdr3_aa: CASSLDDSTEAFF
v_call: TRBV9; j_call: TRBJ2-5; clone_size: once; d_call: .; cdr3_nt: TGTGCCAGCAGCGTATCCGGGTGGAACGAAGAGACCCAGTACTTC; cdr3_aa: CASSVSGWNEETQYF
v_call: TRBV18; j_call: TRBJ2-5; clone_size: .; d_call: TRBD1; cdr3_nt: TGTGCCAGCTCCCAGGGACAGTTTCAAGAGACCCAGTACTTC; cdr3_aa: CASSQGQFQETQYF
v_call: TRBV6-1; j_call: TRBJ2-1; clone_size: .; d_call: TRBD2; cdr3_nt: TGTGCCAGCAGTGAACTAGCGGGGGGCTACAATGAGCAGTTCTTC; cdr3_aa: CASSELAGGYNEQFF
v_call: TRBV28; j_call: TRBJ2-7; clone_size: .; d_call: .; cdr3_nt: TGTGCCAGCAGTTGGACGGAAGGACTAACTGCCTACGAGCAGTACTTC; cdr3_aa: CASSWTEGLTAYEQYF
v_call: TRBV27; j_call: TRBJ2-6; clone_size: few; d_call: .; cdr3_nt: TGTGCCAGCGGGACTCCCCTCTCTGGGGCCAACGTCCTGACTTTC; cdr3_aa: CASGTPLSGANVLTF
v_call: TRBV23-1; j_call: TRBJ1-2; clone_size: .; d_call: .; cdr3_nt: TGCGCCACCTATTCCGTCCTCACCTATGGCTACACCTTC; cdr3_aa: CATYSVLTYGYTF
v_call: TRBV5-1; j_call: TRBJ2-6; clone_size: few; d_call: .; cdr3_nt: TGCGCCAGCCGCGGTGCGGGGACGGCTGGGGCCAACGTCCTGACTTTC; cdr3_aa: CASRGAGTAGANVLTF
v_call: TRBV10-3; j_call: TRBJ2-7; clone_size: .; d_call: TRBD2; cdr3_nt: TGTGCCATCACTGCCGGACTAGCGGGAGTTGAGTACTTC; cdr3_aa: CAITAGLAGVEYF
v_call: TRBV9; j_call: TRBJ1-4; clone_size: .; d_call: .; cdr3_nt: TGTGCCAGCAGCGTACAGGGATCCTCTAATGAAAAACTGTTTTTT; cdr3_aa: CASSVQGSSNEKLFF
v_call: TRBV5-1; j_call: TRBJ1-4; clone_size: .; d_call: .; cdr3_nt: TGCGCCAGCAGCGGAGCACAGGGCACAACTAATGAAAAACTGTTTTTT; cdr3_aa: CASSGAQGTTNEKLFF
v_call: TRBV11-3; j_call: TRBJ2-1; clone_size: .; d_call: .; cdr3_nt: TGTGCCAGCAGCTTAGAAGGTAGCGCCATCTACAATGAGCAGTTCTTC; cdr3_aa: CASSLEGSAIYNEQFF
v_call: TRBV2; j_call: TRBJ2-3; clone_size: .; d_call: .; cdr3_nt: TGTGCCAGCAGTGGGCAGTCCACAGATACGCAGTATTTT; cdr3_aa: CASSGQSTDTQYF
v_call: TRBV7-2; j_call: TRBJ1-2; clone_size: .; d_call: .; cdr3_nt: TGTGCCAGCAGCTTCAGGGGCGCTTATGGCTACACCTTC; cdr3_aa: CASSFRGAYGYTF
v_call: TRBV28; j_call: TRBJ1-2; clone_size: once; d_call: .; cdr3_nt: TGTGCCAGCAGTTTACTTGGGGGGGCGGGTGGCTACACCTTC; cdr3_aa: CASSLLGGAGGYTF
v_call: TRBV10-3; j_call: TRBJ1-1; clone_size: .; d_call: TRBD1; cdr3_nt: TGTGCCATCGGTCGGACAGGGGGAATGAACACTGAAGCTTTCTTT; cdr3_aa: CAIGRTGGMNTEAFF
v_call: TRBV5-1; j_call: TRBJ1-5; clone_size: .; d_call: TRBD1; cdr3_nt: TGCGCCAGCAGCTTGCAGGGGGCTCTTGGACAGCCCCAGCATTTT; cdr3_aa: CASSLQGALGQPQHF
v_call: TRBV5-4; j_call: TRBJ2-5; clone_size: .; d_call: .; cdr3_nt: TGTGCCAGCAGCCGTATCGGACAGGAGGGGGAGACCCAGTACTTC; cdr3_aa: CASSRIGQEGETQYF